This TCR beta chain is from a study of shared clonotypes between healthy human individuals. General study findings and limits: Sampling involved blood alone; tissue repertoires likely differ. Larger richness was generally estimated for naive than memory subsets.

Measured with immunoSEQ multiplex PCR; TCRdb has only the in-frame clones, and not every one. This sample has 550,000 to 800,000 clones, with about 90% found just once. The ends lost 1 base at V and 5 bases at J; junction bases unmatched: 12. The germline gives CDR1 MNHNS, CDR2 SASEGT. The CDR3 spans 18 residues. With respect to this clone: Its antigen is as yet unknown.

Sample: memory CD8+ T cells from PBMCs. The subset denotes: CD45RO+ cells pooled with CCR7-negative TemRA cells. This TCR was sampled from a man between 18 and 35 years old in good health. Some clones in this sample may be carry-over from other donors' samples. The genes are TRBV6-1 and TRBJ2-3; 10 bases align to TRBD2. The CDR3 DNA reads TGTGCCAGCAGTGAAGGCTGGGCCCTAGCGGGAGTCGGAGATACGCAGTATTTT. This gives the protein CASSEGWALAGVGDTQYF.